This TCR beta chain emerged from a study of blood T cell repertoires in COVID-19 (dated by TCRdb to the early 2020s). Background for the entire study: Samples from collaborators originated in the United States, Italy and Spain and spanned both the acute and convalescent phases of COVID-19. A freely available public database, intended as a resource for researchers studying the immune response to SARS-CoV-2, is where the repertoires were released. Where available, HLA class I and class II types were taken from metadata supplied by the sample provider and were not determined by assay-based typing. Deeply sampled blood TCRbeta repertoires from subjects exposed to, actively infected with, or recovered from COVID-19 were included in the dataset. The prospective study material was composed of cDNA or gDNA derived from T cells, B-cell-depleted T cells, or PBMCs. A de-identified subject ID, COVID-19 status, age in years and sex were almost always included in the sample metadata. Samples were obtained from the ongoing ImmuneRACE study (first 160 participants) and from 1,254 subjects provided by 6 global collaborators.

According to the germline V gene, CDR1 reads MDHEN and CDR2 reads SYDVKM. V trim: 3 bases; J trim: 5 bases; unmatched bases: 14. Reading from cysteine to phenylalanine, the CDR3 counts 17 amino acids. The sequence is cut down to CDR3 DNA, 51 bases in frame from base 1. What the study reported, not specific to this receptor: Clinical and demographic metadata were provided uncurated, with the amount varying by source and participant.

Enrolling through a virtual design, the prospective study's participants ranged in age from roughly 18 to 95 years and lived across approximately 25 United States geographic areas. Cohort assignment in the prospective study relied on participant-reported clinical history from a screening survey and a study questionnaire. ImmuneRACE Cohort 3 recovered participants were defined by two consecutive negative NP/OP PCR tests, healthcare professional clearance, or symptom resolution. Each participant in the prospective study had whole blood, serum and a nasopharyngeal or oropharyngeal swab collected by mobile phlebotomists. Participants in the prospective study had the option to provide additional blood draws and questionnaires over a 2-month period. Before DNA extraction, prospective study blood samples were shipped either frozen or at room temperature. The immunoSEQ Assay, a bias-controlled multiplex PCR, was used to amplify TCRbeta CDR3 regions from genomic DNA. Per the authors' processing: The number of nucleated cells in each sample was estimated by amplification of reference gene primers within the assay. To quantify the absolute abundance of each unique TCRbeta CDR3 rearrangement, sequence reads were collapsed and filtered. For each sample, productive Simpson clonality was calculated as the square root of Simpson's diversity index across productive rearrangements. TCRdb carries this immuneACCESS record with in-frame sequences only. Its versions omit some clonotypes, under half of them owing to an unresolved V gene in the studies checked, with the rest unexplained. V and J calls plus clone size are reproduced from that table; the DNA served to infer D and trimming. Counted in this sample were approximately 300,000 clones; 92% of them appeared once. About a fifth of the sample is taken by the ten largest.

In the case of this clone: No cognate antigen has been identified for it. Qualities for individual bases were not recorded, and no much larger clone is one base off.

Source material: PBMCs or T cells enriched from blood (not recorded which). This sequence originates from a woman aged 30 to 39 who had recovered from COVID-19. The sequence is built from TRBV28 and TRBJ1-2; 8 nucleotides in the junction match TRBD1. Here the CDR3 is given as CASSLLRTGPRGYGYTF. The nucleotide sequence is TGTGCCAGCAGTTTGCTACGGACAGGGCCCCGGGGGTATGGCTACACCTTC.